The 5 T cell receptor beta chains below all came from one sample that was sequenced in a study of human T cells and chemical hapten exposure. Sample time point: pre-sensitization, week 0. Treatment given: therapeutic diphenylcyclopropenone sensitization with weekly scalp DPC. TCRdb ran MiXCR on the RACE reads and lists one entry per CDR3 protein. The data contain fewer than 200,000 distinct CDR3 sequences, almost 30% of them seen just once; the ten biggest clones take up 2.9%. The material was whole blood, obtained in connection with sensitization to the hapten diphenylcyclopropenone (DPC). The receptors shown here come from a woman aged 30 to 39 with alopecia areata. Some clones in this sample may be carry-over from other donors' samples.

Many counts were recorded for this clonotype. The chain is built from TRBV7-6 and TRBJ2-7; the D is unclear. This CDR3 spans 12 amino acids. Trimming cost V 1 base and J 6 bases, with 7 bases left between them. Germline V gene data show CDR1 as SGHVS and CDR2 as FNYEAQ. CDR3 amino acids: CASSLGVGEQYF. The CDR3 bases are TGTGCCAGCAGCTTAGGGGTCGGCGAGCAGTACTTC.

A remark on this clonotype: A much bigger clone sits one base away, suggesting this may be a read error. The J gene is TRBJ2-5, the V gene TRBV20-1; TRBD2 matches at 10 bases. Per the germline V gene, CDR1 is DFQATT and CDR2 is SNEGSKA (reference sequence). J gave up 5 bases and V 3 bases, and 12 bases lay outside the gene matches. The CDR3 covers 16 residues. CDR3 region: CSARPLLAGSHETQYF. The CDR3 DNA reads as TGCAGTGCTAGGCCCCTACTAGCGGGGTCCCACGAGACCCAGTACTTC.

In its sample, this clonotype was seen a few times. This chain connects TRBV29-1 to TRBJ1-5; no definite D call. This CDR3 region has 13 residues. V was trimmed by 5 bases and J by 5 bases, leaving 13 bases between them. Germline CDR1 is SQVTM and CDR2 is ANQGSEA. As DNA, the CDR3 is TGCAGCGTTCAAGCCGGGAAGGATCAGCCCCAGCATTTT. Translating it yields CSVQAGKDQPQHF.

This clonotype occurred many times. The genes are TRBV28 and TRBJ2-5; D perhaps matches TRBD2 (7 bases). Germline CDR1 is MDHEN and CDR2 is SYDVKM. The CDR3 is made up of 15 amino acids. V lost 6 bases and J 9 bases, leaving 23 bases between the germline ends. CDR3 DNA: TGTGCCAGCAGAGCCCTGGGGGGGGCCCCTGGGGCCCAGTACTTC. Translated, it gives CASRALGGAPGAQYF. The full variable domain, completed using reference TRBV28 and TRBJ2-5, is DVKVTQSSRYLVKRTGEKVFLECVQDMDHENMFWYRQDPGLGLRLIYFSYDVKMKEKGDIPEGYSVSREKKERFSLILESASTNQTSMYLCASRALGGAPGAQYFGPGTRLLVL.

CDR3 sequence reads: CATSRDRVDSPLHF. CDR3 nucleotides: TGTGCCACCAGCAGAGACAGGGTTGATTCACCCCTCCACTTT. This sequence joins TRBV15 and TRBJ1-6; D possibly corresponds to TRBD1 (5 bases). The germline V gene encodes CDR1 LNHNV and CDR2 YYDKDF (reference sequence). The CDR3 runs to 14 residues. Trimming shortened V by 0 bases and J by 8 bases, and 8 bases separated the two germline ends.